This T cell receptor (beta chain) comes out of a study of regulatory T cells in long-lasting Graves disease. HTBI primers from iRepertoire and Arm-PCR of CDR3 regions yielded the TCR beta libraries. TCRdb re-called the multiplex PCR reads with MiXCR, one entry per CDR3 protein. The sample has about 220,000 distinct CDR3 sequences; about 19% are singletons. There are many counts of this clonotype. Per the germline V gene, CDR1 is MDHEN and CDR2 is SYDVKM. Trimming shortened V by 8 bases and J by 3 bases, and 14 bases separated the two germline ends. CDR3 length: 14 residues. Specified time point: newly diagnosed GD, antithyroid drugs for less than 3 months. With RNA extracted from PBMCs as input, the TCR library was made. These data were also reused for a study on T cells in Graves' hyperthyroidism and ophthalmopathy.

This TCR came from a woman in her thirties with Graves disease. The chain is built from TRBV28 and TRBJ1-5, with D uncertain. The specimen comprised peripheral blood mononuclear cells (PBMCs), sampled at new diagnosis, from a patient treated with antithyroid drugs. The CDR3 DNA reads TGTGCCAGCGGGGAGACGGCACTCAATCAGCCCCAGCATTTT. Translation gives CASGETALNQPQHF.